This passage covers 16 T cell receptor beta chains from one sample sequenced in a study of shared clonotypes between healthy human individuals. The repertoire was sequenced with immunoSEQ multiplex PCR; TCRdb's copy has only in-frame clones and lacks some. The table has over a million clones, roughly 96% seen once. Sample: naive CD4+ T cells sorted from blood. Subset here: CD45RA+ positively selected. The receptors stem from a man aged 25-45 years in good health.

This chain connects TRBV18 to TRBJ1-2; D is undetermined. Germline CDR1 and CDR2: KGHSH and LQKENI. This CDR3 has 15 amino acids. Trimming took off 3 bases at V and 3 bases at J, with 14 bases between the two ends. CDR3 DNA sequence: TGTGCCAGCTCACCTGGAGTTGGGCCGGACTATGGCTACACCTTC. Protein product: CASSPGVGPDYGYTF.

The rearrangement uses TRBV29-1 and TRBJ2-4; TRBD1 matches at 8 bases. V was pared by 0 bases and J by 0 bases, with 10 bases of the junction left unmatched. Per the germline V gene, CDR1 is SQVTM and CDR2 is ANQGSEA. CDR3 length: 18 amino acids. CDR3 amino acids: CSVEEWGQVFLAKNIQYF. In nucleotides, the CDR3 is TGCAGCGTTGAAGAGTGGGGACAGGTATTCCTAGCCAAAAACATTCAGTACTTC.

The CDR3 bases are TGTGCCAGCAGCCGGGACTCCACCGGAGAGCAGTACTTC. Its translation: CASSRDSTGEQYF. The chain employs TRBV2 and TRBJ2-7; tentatively, D is TRBD2 (6 bases). The V end lost 6 bases, the J end lost 7 bases, and 16 bases lay between the germline ends. CDR1 and CDR2 (germline): SNHLY, FYNNEI. This CDR3 contains 13 residues.

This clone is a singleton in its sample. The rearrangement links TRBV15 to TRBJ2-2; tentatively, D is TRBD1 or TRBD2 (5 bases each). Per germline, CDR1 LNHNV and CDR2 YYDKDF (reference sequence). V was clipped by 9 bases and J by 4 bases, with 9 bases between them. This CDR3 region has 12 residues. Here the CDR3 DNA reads TGTGCCACGGGGGTCTTCACCGGGGAGCTGTTTTTT. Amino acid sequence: CATGVFTGELFF.

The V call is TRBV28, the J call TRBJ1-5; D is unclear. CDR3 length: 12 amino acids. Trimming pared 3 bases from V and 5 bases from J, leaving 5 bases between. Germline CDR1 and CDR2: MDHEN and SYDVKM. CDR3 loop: CASSLIYQPQHF. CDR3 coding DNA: TGTGCCAGCAGTTTGATCTATCAGCCCCAGCATTTT. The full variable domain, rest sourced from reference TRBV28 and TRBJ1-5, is DVKVTQSSRYLVKRTGEKVFLECVQDMDHENMFWYRQDPGLGLRLIYFSYDVKMKEKGDIPEGYSVSREKKERFSLILESASTNQTSMYLCASSLIYQPQHFGDGTRLSIL.

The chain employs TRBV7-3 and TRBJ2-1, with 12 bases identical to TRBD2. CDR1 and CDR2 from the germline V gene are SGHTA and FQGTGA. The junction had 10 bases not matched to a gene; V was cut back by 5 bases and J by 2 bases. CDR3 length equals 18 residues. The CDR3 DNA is TGTGCCAGCAGCCCCCGGGCCCGGACTAGCGGGACCTACAATGAGCAGTTCTTC. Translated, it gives CASSPRARTSGTYNEQFF.

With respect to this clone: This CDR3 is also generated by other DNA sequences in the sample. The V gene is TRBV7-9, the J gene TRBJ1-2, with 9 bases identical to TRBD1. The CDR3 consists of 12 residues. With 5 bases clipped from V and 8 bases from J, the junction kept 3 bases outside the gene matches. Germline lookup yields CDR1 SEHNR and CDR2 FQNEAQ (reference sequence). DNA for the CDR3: TGTGCCAGCAGCCCGGACAGGGGAGGCTACACCTTC. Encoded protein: CASSPDRGGYTF.

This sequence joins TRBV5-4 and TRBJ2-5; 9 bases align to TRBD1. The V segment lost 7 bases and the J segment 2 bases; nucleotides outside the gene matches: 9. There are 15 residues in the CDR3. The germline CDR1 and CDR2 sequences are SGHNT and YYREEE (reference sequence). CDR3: CASGSRQGVQETQYF. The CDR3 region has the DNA TGTGCCAGCGGCTCTCGACAGGGGGTACAAGAGACCCAGTACTTC.

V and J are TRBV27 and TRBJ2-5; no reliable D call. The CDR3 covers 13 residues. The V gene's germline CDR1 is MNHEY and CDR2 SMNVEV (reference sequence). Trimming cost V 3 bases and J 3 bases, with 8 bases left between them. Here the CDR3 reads CASSFVVKETQYF. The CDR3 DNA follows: TGTGCCAGCAGTTTCGTGGTAAAAGAGACCCAGTACTTC.

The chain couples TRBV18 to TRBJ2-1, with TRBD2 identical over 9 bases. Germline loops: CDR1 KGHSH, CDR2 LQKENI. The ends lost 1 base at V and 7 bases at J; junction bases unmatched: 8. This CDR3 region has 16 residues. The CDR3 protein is CASSPLLAGVSNEQFF. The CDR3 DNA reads TGTGCCAGCTCACCACTCTTAGCGGGAGTCTCAAATGAGCAGTTCTTC.

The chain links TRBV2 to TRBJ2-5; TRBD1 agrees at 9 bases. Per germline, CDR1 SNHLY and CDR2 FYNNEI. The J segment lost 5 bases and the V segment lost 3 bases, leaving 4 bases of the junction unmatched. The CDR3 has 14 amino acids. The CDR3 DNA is TGTGCCAGCAGTGACACGACAGGGGGGGAGACCCAGTACTTC. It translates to CASSDTTGGETQYF.

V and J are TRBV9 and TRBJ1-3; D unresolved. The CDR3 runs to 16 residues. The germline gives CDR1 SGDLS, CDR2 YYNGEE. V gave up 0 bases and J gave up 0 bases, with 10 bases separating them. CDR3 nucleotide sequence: TGTGCCAGCAGCGTAGCCCCGATCCTCTCTGGAAACACCATATATTTT. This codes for CASSVAPILSGNTIYF.

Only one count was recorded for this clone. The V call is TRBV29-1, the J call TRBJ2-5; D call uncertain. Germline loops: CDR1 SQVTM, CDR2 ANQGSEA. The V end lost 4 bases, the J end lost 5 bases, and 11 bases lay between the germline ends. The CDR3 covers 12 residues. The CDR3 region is CSVGRSGETQYF. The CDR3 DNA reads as TGCAGCGTTGGCAGGAGTGGGGAGACCCAGTACTTC.

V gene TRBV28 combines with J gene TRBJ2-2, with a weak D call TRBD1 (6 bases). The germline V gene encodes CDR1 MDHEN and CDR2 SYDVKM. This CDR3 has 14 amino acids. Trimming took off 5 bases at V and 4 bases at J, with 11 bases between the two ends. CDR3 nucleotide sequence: TGTGCCAGCAGTCCGAGGACAGTCACCGGGGAGCTGTTTTTT. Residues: CASSPRTVTGELFF. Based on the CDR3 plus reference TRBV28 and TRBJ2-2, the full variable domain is DVKVTQSSRYLVKRTGEKVFLECVQDMDHENMFWYRQDPGLGLRLIYFSYDVKMKEKGDIPEGYSVSREKKERFSLILESASTNQTSMYLCASSPRTVTGELFFGEGSRLTVL.

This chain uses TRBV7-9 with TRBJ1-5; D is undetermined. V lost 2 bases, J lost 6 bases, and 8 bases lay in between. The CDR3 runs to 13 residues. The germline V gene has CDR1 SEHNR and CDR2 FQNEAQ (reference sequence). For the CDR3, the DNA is TGTGCCAGCAGCTTATCGGGGTTTCAGCCCCAGCATTTT. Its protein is CASSLSGFQPQHF.

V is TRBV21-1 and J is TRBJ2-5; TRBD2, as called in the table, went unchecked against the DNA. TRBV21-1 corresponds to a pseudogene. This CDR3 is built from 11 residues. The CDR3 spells CASSTQETQYF. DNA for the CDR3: TGTGCCAGCAGCACGCAAGAGACCCAGTACTTC.